This TCR beta chain appears in the sequencing data of a study of human T cells and chemical hapten exposure. The sample's time point: patch test 1, 2 weeks after DPC sensitization. The treatment is: therapeutic diphenylcyclopropenone sensitization with weekly scalp DPC. This clonotype has at least ten counts. TCRdb passed the RACE reads through MiXCR, listing each CDR3 protein once. Seen here are about 120,000 distinct CDR3 sequences, about an eighth observed once, and the top ten hold around 0.99%. From germline, CDR1 is KGHDR and CDR2 SFDVKD. This CDR3 has 14 residues. The V segment lost 4 bases and the J segment 5 bases; nucleotides outside the gene matches: 3.

This specimen consisted of whole blood, obtained in connection with sensitization to the hapten diphenylcyclopropenone (DPC). This receptor was taken from a man between 18 and 35 years old with alopecia areata. Some clones in this sample may be carry-over from other donors' samples. The chain is built from TRBV24-1 and TRBJ2-2; 7 positions agree with TRBD1. Here the CDR3 reads CATSEEQGTGELFF. The CDR3 DNA is TGTGCCACCAGTGAAGAACAGGGGACCGGGGAGCTGTTTTTT.